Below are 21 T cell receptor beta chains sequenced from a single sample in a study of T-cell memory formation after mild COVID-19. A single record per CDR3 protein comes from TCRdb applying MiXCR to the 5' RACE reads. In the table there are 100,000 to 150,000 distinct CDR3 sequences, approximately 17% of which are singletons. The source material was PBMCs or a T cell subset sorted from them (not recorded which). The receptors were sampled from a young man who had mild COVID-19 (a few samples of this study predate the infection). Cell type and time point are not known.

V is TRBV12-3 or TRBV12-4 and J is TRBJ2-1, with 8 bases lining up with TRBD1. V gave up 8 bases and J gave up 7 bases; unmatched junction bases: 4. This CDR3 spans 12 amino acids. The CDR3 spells CASRTGRNEQFF. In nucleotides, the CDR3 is TGTGCCAGCCGGACAGGGAGAAATGAGCAGTTCTTC.

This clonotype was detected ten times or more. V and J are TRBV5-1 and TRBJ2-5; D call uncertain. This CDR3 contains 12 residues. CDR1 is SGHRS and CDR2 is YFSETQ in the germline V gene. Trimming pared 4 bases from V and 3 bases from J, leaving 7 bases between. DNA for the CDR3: TGCGCCAGCAGCCCCTGGGAAGAGACCCAGTACTTC. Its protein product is CASSPWEETQYF. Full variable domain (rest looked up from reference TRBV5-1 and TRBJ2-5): KAGVTQTPRYLIKTRGQQVTLSCSPISGHRSVSWYQQTPGQGLQFLFEYFSETQRNKGNFPGRFSGRQFSNSRSEMNVSTLELGDSALYLCASSPWEETQYFGPGTRLLVL.

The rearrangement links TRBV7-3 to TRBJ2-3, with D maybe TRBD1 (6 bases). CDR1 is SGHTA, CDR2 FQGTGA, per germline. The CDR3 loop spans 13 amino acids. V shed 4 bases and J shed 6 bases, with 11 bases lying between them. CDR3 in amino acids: CASSSTGLDTQYF. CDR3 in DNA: TGTGCCAGCAGCTCCACAGGGCTGGATACGCAGTATTTT.

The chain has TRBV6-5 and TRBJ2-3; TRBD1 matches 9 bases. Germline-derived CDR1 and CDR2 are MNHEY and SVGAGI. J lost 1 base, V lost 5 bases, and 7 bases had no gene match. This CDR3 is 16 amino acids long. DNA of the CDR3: TGTGCCAGCAGTAGGACAGGGGTGCTACGCACAGATACGCAGTATTTT. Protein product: CASSRTGVLRTDTQYF.

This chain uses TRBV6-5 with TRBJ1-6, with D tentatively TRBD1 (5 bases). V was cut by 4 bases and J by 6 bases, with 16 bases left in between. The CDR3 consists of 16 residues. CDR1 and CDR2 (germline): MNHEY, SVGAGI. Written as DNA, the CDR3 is TGTGCCAGCAGTTTGGAGAAGGGGAGGTTTAATTCACCCCTCCACTTT. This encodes CASSLEKGRFNSPLHF.

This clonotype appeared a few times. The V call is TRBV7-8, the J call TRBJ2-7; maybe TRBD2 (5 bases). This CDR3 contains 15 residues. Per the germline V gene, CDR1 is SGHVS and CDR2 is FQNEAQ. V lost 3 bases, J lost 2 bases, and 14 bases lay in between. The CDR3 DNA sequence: TGTGCCAGCAGCTTTCGGCATGAGGGTACCTACGAGCAGTACTTC. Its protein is CASSFRHEGTYEQYF. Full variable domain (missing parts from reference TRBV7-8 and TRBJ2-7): GAGVSQSPRYKVAKRGQDVALRCDPISGHVSLFWYQQALGQGPEFLTYFQNEAQLDKSGLPSDRFFAERPEGSVSTLKIQRTQQEDSAVYLCASSFRHEGTYEQYFGPGTRLTVT.

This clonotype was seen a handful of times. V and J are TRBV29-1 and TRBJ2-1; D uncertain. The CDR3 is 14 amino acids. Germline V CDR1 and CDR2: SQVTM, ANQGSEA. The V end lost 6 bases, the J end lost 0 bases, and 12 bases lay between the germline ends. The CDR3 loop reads CSVRTTGSYNEQFF. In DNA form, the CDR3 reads TGCAGCGTCAGGACGACCGGCTCCTACAATGAGCAGTTCTTC.

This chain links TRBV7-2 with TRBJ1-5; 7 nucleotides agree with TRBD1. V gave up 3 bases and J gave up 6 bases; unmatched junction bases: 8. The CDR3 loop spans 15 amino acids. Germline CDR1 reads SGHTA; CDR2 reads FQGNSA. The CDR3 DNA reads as TGTGCCAGCAGCTTCTCGACAACAGGGGTTCAGCCCCAGCATTTT. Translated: CASSFSTTGVQPQHF.

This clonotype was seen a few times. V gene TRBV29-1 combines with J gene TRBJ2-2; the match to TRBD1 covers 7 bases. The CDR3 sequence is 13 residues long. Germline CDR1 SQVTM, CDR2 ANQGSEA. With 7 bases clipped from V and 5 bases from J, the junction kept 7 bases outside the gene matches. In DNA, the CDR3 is TGCAGCGCGACGACAGGGCTAACCGGGGAGCTGTTTTTT. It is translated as CSATTGLTGELFF.

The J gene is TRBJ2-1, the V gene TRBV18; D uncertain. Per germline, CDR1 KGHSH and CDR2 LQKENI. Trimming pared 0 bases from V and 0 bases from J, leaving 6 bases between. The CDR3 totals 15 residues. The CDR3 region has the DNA TGTGCCAGCTCACCACCGTCTCACTCCTACAATGAGCAGTTCTTC. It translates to CASSPPSHSYNEQFF.

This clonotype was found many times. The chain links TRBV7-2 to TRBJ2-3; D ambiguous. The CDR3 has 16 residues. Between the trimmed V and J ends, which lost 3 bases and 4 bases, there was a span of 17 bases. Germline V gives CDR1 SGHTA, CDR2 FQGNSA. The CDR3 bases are TGTGCCAGCAGCTTTCGGGTCAATGTCGCGGCAGATACGCAGTATTTT. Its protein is CASSFRVNVAADTQYF.

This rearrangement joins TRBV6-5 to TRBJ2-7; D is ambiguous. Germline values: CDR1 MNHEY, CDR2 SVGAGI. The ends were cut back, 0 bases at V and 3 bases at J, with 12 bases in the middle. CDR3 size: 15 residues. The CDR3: CASSYSTGARYEQYF. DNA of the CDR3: TGTGCCAGCAGTTACTCTACCGGAGCGCGCTACGAGCAGTACTTC.

Written as DNA, the CDR3 is TGTGCCATCAGTGGGTGGGGGACAGGAGGAACTGAAGCTTTCTTT. Residues: CAISGWGTGGTEAFF. The chain links TRBV10-3 to TRBJ1-1, with 8 bases matching TRBD1. V gave up 4 bases and J gave up 5 bases; unmatched junction bases: 9. The CDR3 runs 15 residues. Germline CDR1 is ENHRY and CDR2 is SYGVKD.

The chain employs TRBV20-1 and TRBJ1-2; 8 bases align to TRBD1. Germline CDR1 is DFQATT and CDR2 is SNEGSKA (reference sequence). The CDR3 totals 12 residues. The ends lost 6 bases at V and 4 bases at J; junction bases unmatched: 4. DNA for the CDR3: TGCAGTGCGGCAGGGGGCGGCTATGGCTACACCTTC. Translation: CSAAGGGYGYTF.

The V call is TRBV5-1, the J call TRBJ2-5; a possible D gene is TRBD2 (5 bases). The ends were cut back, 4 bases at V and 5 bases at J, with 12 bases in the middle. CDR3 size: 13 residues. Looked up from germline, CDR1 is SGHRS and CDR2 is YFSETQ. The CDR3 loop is CASSATSKETQYF. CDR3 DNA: TGCGCCAGCAGCGCCACTAGTAAGGAGACCCAGTACTTC.

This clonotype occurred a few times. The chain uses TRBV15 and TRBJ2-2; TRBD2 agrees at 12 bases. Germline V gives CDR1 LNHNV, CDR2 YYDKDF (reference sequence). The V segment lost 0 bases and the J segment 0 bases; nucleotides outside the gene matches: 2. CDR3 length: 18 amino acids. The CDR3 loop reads CATSRDLAGGTNTGELFF. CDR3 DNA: TGTGCCACCAGCAGAGACCTAGCGGGGGGGACGAACACCGGGGAGCTGTTTTTT.

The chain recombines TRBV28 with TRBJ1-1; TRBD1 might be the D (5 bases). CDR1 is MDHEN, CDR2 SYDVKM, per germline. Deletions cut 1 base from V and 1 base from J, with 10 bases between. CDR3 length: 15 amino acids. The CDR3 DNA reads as TGTGCCAGCAGTTTATCGACAGAGACGAACACTGAAGCTTTCTTT. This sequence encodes CASSLSTETNTEAFF. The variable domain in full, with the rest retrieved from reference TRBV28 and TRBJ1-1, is DVKVTQSSRYLVKRTGEKVFLECVQDMDHENMFWYRQDPGLGLRLIYFSYDVKMKEKGDIPEGYSVSREKKERFSLILESASTNQTSMYLCASSLSTETNTEAFFGQGTRLTVV.

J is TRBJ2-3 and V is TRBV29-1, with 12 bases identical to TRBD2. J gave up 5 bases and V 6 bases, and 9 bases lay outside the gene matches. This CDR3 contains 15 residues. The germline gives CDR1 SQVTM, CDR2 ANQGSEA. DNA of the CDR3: TGCAGCGTCGCTAGCGGGGGGGCCCCTGGAGATACGCAGTATTTT. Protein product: CSVASGGAPGDTQYF.

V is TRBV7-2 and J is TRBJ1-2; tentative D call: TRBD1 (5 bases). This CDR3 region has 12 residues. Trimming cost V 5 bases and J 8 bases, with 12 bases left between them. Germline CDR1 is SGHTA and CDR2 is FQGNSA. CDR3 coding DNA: TGTGCCAGCAGCCGGACATTGCACGGCTACACCTTC. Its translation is CASSRTLHGYTF.

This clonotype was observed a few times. DNA of the CDR3: TGCGCCAGCAGGCTTCAAACAGGGGGGACAGATACGCAGTATTTT. Encoded protein: CASRLQTGGTDTQYF. The chain links TRBV5-1 to TRBJ2-3; 8 nucleotides line up with TRBD1. The CDR3 contains 15 residues. The germline V gene encodes CDR1 SGHRS and CDR2 YFSETQ. V lost 5 bases and J lost 3; bases outside the gene matches: 8.

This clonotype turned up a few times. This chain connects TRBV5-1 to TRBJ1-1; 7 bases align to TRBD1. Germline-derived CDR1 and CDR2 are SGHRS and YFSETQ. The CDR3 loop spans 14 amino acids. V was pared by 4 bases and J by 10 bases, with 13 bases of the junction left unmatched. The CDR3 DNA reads TGCGCCAGCAGCCTTGATACAGGGGAGATTGCAGCTTTCTTT. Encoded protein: CASSLDTGEIAAFF.